The present TCR beta chain was sequenced within a study of shared clonotypes between healthy human individuals (dated by TCRdb to the early 2020s). As for the study more broadly: The cohort included three men and a couple of women between 18 and 49 years of age. Per donor, three plates each were used for CD4 naive and CD4 memory, two for CD8 naive, and one for CD8 memory. To estimate repertoire size and how much clonotype sharing occurs between individuals, the study deeply sequenced the blood TCR repertoires of several healthy adults. Different laboratories and diverse techniques were used to prepare libraries and sequence TCR repertoires, to increase sequencing depth and limit assay-specific biases. Between about 0.8 and 9.5 billion PBMCs per donor were obtained by leukapheresis. Results and caveats for the whole study, not just this receptor: Only blood was sampled, and tissue TCR repertoires likely differ from those in blood. Clonotypes shared by all four sorted-subset donors showed higher generation probabilities than non-shared clonotypes. Larger estimated clonotype richness was generally found for naive subsets than for memory subsets. Incomplete sequencing was indicated by rarefaction of sorted-subset datasets, despite the large sequencing depth. Based on pairwise subsampling, the degree of clonotype sharing among donors was expected to be affected by sequencing depth. Across four donors, about 5% of naive CD4, around 3.5% of naive CD8, under 2.5% of memory CD4, and over 0.35% of memory CD8 clonotypes were shared. Because the study included a small number of donors, the genetic and exposure-history diversity represented was limited.

Inclusive of the bounding cysteine and phenylalanine, the CDR3 is 12 residues long. Only the CDR3 DNA is retained, 36 bases long and in frame from the first base. The junction shows trimming of 8 bases on V and 2 bases on J, plus 9 bases between the germline ends. Looking up the germline V gene yields CDR1 SNHLY and CDR2 FYNNEI. The donors were healthy, HIV-negative adults who had no recently reported acute infections or vaccinations. Every donor was a Caucasian adult residing in Nashville, Tennessee, USA. CD4+ T cells were enriched through magnetic negative selection, after which naive cells were positively selected on CD45RA and the remaining negative fraction served as the memory subset. Blood was obtained by leukapheresis, after which PBMCs were separated by Ficoll-Histopaque density gradient centrifugation and cryopreserved in liquid nitrogen vapor phase. Analytical flow cytometry was used to check the purity and quantity of every magnetically sorted T cell population. Genomic DNA was isolated from every sorted fraction and measured by UV absorbance on a Nanodrop 2000c.

TCR CDR3 regions were amplified from genomic DNA by multiplex PCR using the deep immunoSEQ assay. For each cell subset, the extracted genomic DNA was distributed evenly across all wells of several immunoSEQ 96-well plates, and each plate served as one replicate. For sorted subsets, approximately 190 ng genomic DNA, equal to 25,000 to 35,000 T cell genomes, was loaded into each replicate PCR. Purified libraries were measured with a Qubit 3.0 fluorometer, size-checked on a Bioanalyzer 2100, and measured again with the KAPA Library Quantification kit. A separate single-read 150-cycle Illumina NextSeq 550 flow cell was used to sequence each immunoSEQ 96-well plate. In the original analysis: Because the immunoSEQ output held only junctional sequences and lacked quality scores, the filtering could not match the filtering applied to full-length reads. Sequences were annotated with PyIR, a Python wrapper for IgBLAST v1.9, using IMGT germline references to assign V/J genes and CDR3. Reads with weak V/J assignments (E-value above 1e-6), missing CDR3, stop codons, out-of-frame junctions, or ambiguous translated residues were removed. A V3J clonotype was defined by an identical inferred V gene, J gene, and CDR3 amino acid sequence. Percentage overlap between repertoires was calculated by dividing the number of shared unique clonotypes by the size of the smaller repertoire. RTK rarefaction, the Chao1 estimator, and Recon v2.1 estimates of unobserved clonotypes were used to assess repertoire richness. Generation probabilities for all TCRbeta clonotypes obtained by the gDNA method from a handful of donors were computed using OLGA. TCRdb mirrors the immuneACCESS table, restricted to in-frame sequences. Some clones are absent from its copies; in checked studies, under half trace to an unresolved V gene, and the reason for the others is unknown. The D gene and trimming were derived from the DNA, and the V and J assignments and clone size from that table. For this sample there are hundreds of thousands of clones; roughly 70% appear just once. The top ten clones comprise 1.5% to 2% of the sample.

About this clone: No antigen is known for it. Base qualities are not recorded, but no much larger clone differs from it by a single base.

The sequence links TRBV2 to TRBJ1-1; no D gene is confidently identified. Input material: memory CD4+ T cells sorted from blood. The cell subset or site label on this specimen signifies: CD45RA-negative fraction. This clonotype was obtained from a woman aged 25 to 45 in good health. The base sequence is TGTGCCAGCCGGTATGAAAACACTGAAGCTTTCTTT. This is translated as CASRYENTEAFF.